These T cell receptor beta chains were read from a single sample in a study of Graves' ophthalmopathy and Graves' hyperthyroidism. TCRdb fed the multiplex PCR reads into MiXCR, producing one record per CDR3 protein. The data hold some 750,000 distinct CDR3 sequences, with approximately 40% observed a single time. The sequenced material came from peripheral blood. These receptors were collected from an adult man with Graves' ophthalmopathy. CDR3s include the opening cysteine and the closing phenylalanine or tryptophan. D genes are given only for firm matches. Clone size is stated in some rows and not others, as once, few, many or a class when expanded.

D	V	size	J	DNA	CDR3
.	TRBV25-1	few	TRBJ2-2	TGTGCCAGCAGTGAAGCCTTGAGGGCCGGGGAGCTGTTTTTT	CASSEALRAGELFF
TRBD1	TRBV24-1	.	TRBJ2-7	TGTGCCACCAGTGAATCCGGGACAGGGGCGTACGAGCAGTACTTC	CATSESGTGAYEQYF
TRBD1	TRBV15	.	TRBJ1-2	TGTGCCACCAGCAGAGGGACAGGGGGCGGTCATGGTGGCTACACCTTC	CATSRGTGGGHGGYTF
TRBD1	TRBV6-5	.	TRBJ1-4	TGTGCCAGCAGTCCGGACAGGGAAACAACTAATGAAAAACTGTTTTTT	CASSPDRETTNEKLFF
.	TRBV20-1	many	TRBJ1-5	TGCAGTGCCGGACAGATATTCAGGCAGCCCCAGCATTTT	CSAGQIFRQPQHF
.	TRBV29-1	once	TRBJ2-7	TGCAGCTTAGGATCAAGCTCCTACGAGCAGTACTTC	CSLGSSSYEQYF
.	TRBV9	.	TRBJ1-4	TGCGCCAGCAGCTTCATCCGGGATTCTAATGAAAAACTGTTTTTT	CASSFIRDSNEKLFF
.	TRBV30	.	TRBJ1-1	TGTGCCTGGAGCACCACTGGGGGGGAAGCTTTCTTT	CAWSTTGGEAFF
.	TRBV11-1	.	TRBJ2-7	TGTGCCAGCAGCAGGGACTCAGAGGGCGAGCAGTACTTC	CASSRDSEGEQYF
.	TRBV7-8	many	TRBJ1-1	TGTGCCAGCAGCTTAGGTCACTTGAACACTGAAGCTTTCTTT	CASSLGHLNTEAFF
TRBD1	TRBV7-2	.	TRBJ1-1	TGCGCCAGCAGCCAACCGGGACAGGGGCCTGAAGCTTTCTTT	CASSQPGQGPEAFF
.	TRBV7-9	.	TRBJ1-5	TGTGCCAGCAGCGTCTCCGGTGGGGTCAATCAGCCCCAGCATTTT	CASSVSGGVNQPQHF
TRBD1	TRBV24-1	once	TRBJ1-5	TGTGCCACCTCACAGGGGGACGGCGATCAGCCCCAGCATTTT	CATSQGDGDQPQHF
TRBD1	TRBV7-9	.	TRBJ2-5	TGTGCCAGCAGCTTGGGACAGGAGAGGGAGACCCAGTACTTC	CASSLGQERETQYF
TRBD1	TRBV29-1	.	TRBJ1-6	TGCAGCGTCGACCCCGGGACAGGGGCTGCCCCCCTCCACTTT	CSVDPGTGAAPLHF
.	TRBV20-1	few	TRBJ1-1	TGCAGTGCTAAAGACAGGTCATTCTCTGAAGCTTTCTTT	CSAKDRSFSEAFF
TRBD1	TRBV20-1	many	TRBJ2-7	TGCAGTGCTAGGGACAGGGGGAACGAGCAGTACTTC	CSARDRGNEQYF
.	TRBV15	many	TRBJ2-5	TGTGCCACCAGCAGAGACAGGAACCTCGGAGAGACCCAGTACTTC	CATSRDRNLGETQYF
TRBD1	TRBV29-1	.	TRBJ2-5	TGCAGCGTTGAAAAACCCTCGACAGGGACCTTACAAGAGACCCAGTACTTC	CSVEKPSTGTLQETQYF
TRBD1	TRBV11-2	.	TRBJ2-2	TGTGCCAGCAGCTTAGGCGGGACAGGGTTCTCCGGGGAGCTGTTTTTT	CASSLGGTGFSGELFF
TRBD1	TRBV2	.	TRBJ2-7	TGTGCTACCTCCGGGACAGAGTTTTACGAGCAGTACTTC	CATSGTEFYEQYF
.	TRBV6-1	.	TRBJ1-6	TGTGCCAGCAGTGAAGGCAGGGCGTCCAATTCACCCCTCCACTTT	CASSEGRASNSPLHF
.	TRBV29-1	few	TRBJ1-3	TGCAGTGAAGAGACAGTCGTCTCTGGAAACACCATATATTTT	CSEETVVSGNTIYF
.	TRBV5-6	many	TRBJ2-5	TGTGCCAGCAGCTTGCCCGGGACATCGCAAGAGACCCAGTACTTC	CASSLPGTSQETQYF
TRBD2	TRBV20-1	.	TRBJ2-5	TGCAGTGCTATTAGACTAGCGGGCTACCAAGAGACCCAGTACTTC	CSAIRLAGYQETQYF
.	TRBV19	.	TRBJ1-6	TGTGCCAGTAGTCTCGGGACTTTACCTTCACCCCTCCACTTT	CASSLGTLPSPLHF